This T cell receptor (beta chain) is drawn from a study of shared clonotypes between healthy human individuals. Whole-study findings and limits: In the sorted subsets, rarefaction showed sequencing was incomplete despite large depth.

In the naive CD8 group, cells lacked CD45RO and were positively selected for CCR7, so terminally differentiated effector memory CD45RA+ cells were left out. This CDR3 region has 15 residues. J gave up 4 bases and V 5 bases, and 6 bases lay outside the gene matches. Germline CDR1 is SGHTA and CDR2 is FQGTGA. The data were produced by immunoSEQ multiplex PCR, yet TCRdb's version contains in-frame clones alone and is incomplete. The sample has about 2 million clones, approximately 94% seen once. With regard to this clone: The antigen is unknown.

This sequence joins TRBV7-3 and TRBJ2-1; TRBD2 agrees at 9 bases. This clonotype originated in a man aged 18 to 35 in good health. Sequencing was done on a sample of naive CD8+ T cells sorted from blood. The CDR3 loop reads CASSLLAGTYNEQFF. For the CDR3, the DNA is TGTGCCAGCAGCCTCCTAGCGGGGACGTACAATGAGCAGTTCTTC.